Following are 8 T cell receptor beta chains from one sample sequenced in a study of cytomegalovirus exposure and HLA in healthy donors. Profiled with immunoSEQ multiplex PCR; TCRdb holds only in-frame clones, not every one. Among under 100,000 clones listed, about 96% were seen once. Source material: PBMCs. The receptor set was obtained from a man aged 18 to 30 in good health and CMV-seronegative.

This chain uses TRBV27 with TRBJ2-7; 10 bases map to TRBD2. The J segment lost 2 bases and the V segment lost 8 bases, leaving 0 bases of the junction unmatched. CDR3 size: 12 residues. Germline V lookup: CDR1 MNHEY, CDR2 SMNVEV (reference sequence). CDR3 sequence reads: CASGTSAYEQYF. The CDR3 DNA is TGTGCCAGCGGGACTAGCGCCTACGAGCAGTACTTC.

The J gene is TRBJ1-3, the V gene TRBV6-1; D is possibly TRBD1 (5 bases). Germline-derived CDR1 and CDR2 are MNHNS and SASEGT. V was trimmed by 4 bases and J by 3 bases, leaving 16 bases between them. The CDR3 loop spans 16 amino acids. CDR3 DNA: TGTGCCAGCAGTGCTCCGGCCAGGGCTGATGGAAACACCATATATTTT. It is translated as CASSAPARADGNTIYF.

The chain couples TRBV5-1 to TRBJ2-6; TRBD2 matches at 8 bases. The CDR3 consists of 22 residues. Per the germline V gene, CDR1 is SGHRS and CDR2 is YFSETQ. The junction had 18 bases not matched to a gene; V was cut back by 0 bases and J by 1 base. DNA of the CDR3: TGCGCCAGCAGCTTGGCCGGTGGGCTAGCGGGCTCGCGGGAGTCTGGGGCCAACGTCCTGACTTTC. Translated: CASSLAGGLAGSRESGANVLTF.

The chain joins TRBV6-5 to TRBJ1-2; D may be TRBD1 (5 bases). V shed 7 bases and J shed 5 bases, with 14 bases lying between them. The CDR3 runs 13 residues. Germline V gene data show CDR1 as MNHEY and CDR2 as SVGAGI. CDR3 residues: CASNNGGGYGYTF. As DNA, the CDR3 is TGTGCCAGCAACAACGGGGGGGGGTATGGCTACACCTTC.

The genes are TRBV25-1 and TRBJ2-2, with 7 positions matching TRBD2. This CDR3 has 14 amino acids. Looked up from germline, CDR1 is MGHDK and CDR2 is SYGVNS. The ends lost 3 bases at V and 3 bases at J; junction bases unmatched: 1. CDR3 nucleotide sequence: TGTGCCAGCAGTGAGGGGAGGGACACCGGGGAGCTGTTTTTT. Protein: CASSEGRDTGELFF.

CDR3: CASSLRAGSSNQPQHF. For the CDR3, the DNA is TGTGCCAGCAGCTTAAGGGCAGGGTCTAGCAATCAGCCCCAGCATTTT. The chain employs TRBV7-2 and TRBJ1-5, with D possibly matching TRBD1 (5 bases). The CDR3 runs 16 residues. Trimming removed 2 bases at V and 0 bases at J, with 11 bases between. CDR1 and CDR2 (germline): SGHTA, FQGNSA. Variable domain in full (rest from reference TRBV7-2 and TRBJ1-5): GAGVSQSPSNKVTEKGKDVELRCDPISGHTALYWYRQSLGQGLEFLIYFQGNSAPDKSGLPSDRFSAERTGGSVSTLTIQRTQQEDSAVYLCASSLRAGSSNQPQHFGDGTRLSIL.

This chain joins TRBV6-6 and TRBJ2-3; D may be TRBD1 (6 bases). Germline CDR1 reads MNHNY; CDR2 reads SVGAGI (reference sequence). The CDR3 runs to 14 residues. Between the trimmed V and J ends, which lost 7 bases and 6 bases, there was a span of 17 bases. CDR3 residues: CASKSPRGFDTQYF. In DNA form, the CDR3 reads TGTGCCAGCAAGAGCCCCAGGGGATTTGATACGCAGTATTTT.

The chain uses TRBV7-9 and TRBJ2-2; D may be TRBD2 (5 bases). Germline CDR1 SEHNR, CDR2 FQNEAQ (reference sequence). Trimming left V 8 bases short and J 7 bases short, with 8 bases between. This CDR3 contains 11 residues. The CDR3 protein is CASFEGGELFF. DNA for the CDR3: TGTGCCAGCTTTGAGGGCGGGGAGCTGTTTTTT.